This T cell receptor (beta chain) was captured by sequencing in a study of T cell changes during pregnancy in multiple sclerosis. The germline gives CDR1 LNHNV, CDR2 YYDKDF (reference sequence). CDR3 length: 16 amino acids. Losses at the gene ends were 0 bases for V and 2 bases for J; bases not matched to a gene: 6. The protocol was immunoSEQ multiplex PCR, while the TCRdb copy is restricted to in-frame clones and leaves out a portion. The sample lists tens of thousands of clones, approximately 91% seen once, with under 2.5% in the top ten. The chain couples TRBV15 to TRBJ1-2; 7 bases align to TRBD1. The TCR was taken from a female donor in good health, enrolled as a control in a pregnancy study. The source material was CD4+ T cells from peripheral blood mononuclear cells, sampled after pregnancy. The CDR3 nucleotides read TGTGCCACCAGCAGAGATAGGGGGCGAGGGAACTATGGCTACACCTTC. Amino acids: CATSRDRGRGNYGYTF.